One and the same sample provided the 15 T cell receptor beta chains below, sequenced in a study of cytomegalovirus exposure and HLA in healthy donors. PCR primers comprised 60 Vbeta and 13 Jbeta primers. Generated by immunoSEQ multiplex PCR, the TCRdb table keeps only in-frame clones and is missing some. The sample has 150,000 to 200,000 clones, roughly 77% seen once. The sequencing sample was made of PBMCs. These receptors were taken from a man in his late teens or twenties in good health and CMV-seropositive.

The J gene is TRBJ1-4, the V gene TRBV28; a possible D gene is TRBD1 (6 bases). V was cut by 3 bases and J by 5 bases, with 13 bases left in between. The CDR3 spans 15 residues. The germline gives CDR1 MDHEN, CDR2 SYDVKM. The CDR3 reads CASSLGRGLNEKLFF. The DNA of the CDR3 is TGTGCCAGCAGTTTGGGGCGGGGGCTAAATGAAAAACTGTTTTTT.

This clone was seen just once. The chain uses TRBV9 and TRBJ2-3, with TRBD1 identical over 7 bases. Germline V gene sequence: CDR1 SGDLS, CDR2 YYNGEE. The CDR3 extends over 14 amino acids. The V and J ends lost 0 bases and 5 bases, in that order; junction bases with no gene match: 3. In nucleotides, the CDR3 is TGTGCCAGCAGCGTAGCTCCAGGGGGAGATACGCAGTATTTT. It specifies CASSVAPGGDTQYF.

The rearrangement links TRBV11-2 to TRBJ2-7; 10 bases are shared with TRBD1. Germline V gene sequence: CDR1 SGHAT, CDR2 FQNNGV. The CDR3 sequence is 16 residues long. V was pared by 3 bases and J by 2 bases, with 7 bases of the junction left unmatched. The CDR3, as DNA: TGTGCCAGCAGCTTCCTAGCCGGGACAGGGGCCTACGAGCAGTACTTC. Translation gives CASSFLAGTGAYEQYF.

V and J are TRBV4-2 and TRBJ1-2; 11 nucleotides agree with TRBD1. V lost 4 bases and J lost 6; bases outside the gene matches: 13. Germline CDR1 LGHNA, CDR2 YNFKEQ. This CDR3 has 17 amino acids. The DNA for the CDR3 is TGTGCCAGCAGCCCCCTACTCTCGGACAGGGGGCTTGATGGCTACACCTTC. It yields the protein CASSPLLSDRGLDGYTF.

The chain links TRBV4-1 to TRBJ1-1; 7 nucleotides line up with TRBD1. The germline V gene encodes CDR1 MGHRA and CDR2 YSYEKL. J was trimmed by 7 bases and V by 7 bases; bases with no gene match: 9. The CDR3 totals 13 residues. The CDR3 loop is CASTLRQGFEAFF. The CDR3 nucleotides read TGCGCCAGCACCCTAAGACAGGGATTTGAAGCTTTCTTT.

This clone was counted a few times. The chain joins TRBV4-2 to TRBJ2-5; TRBD1 matches at 7 bases. This CDR3 spans 13 amino acids. The V gene's germline CDR1 is LGHNA and CDR2 YNFKEQ. Trimming took 1 base from V and 5 from J; bases not matched to a gene: 1. The CDR3 DNA sequence: TGTGCCAGCAGCCAAGTCAGGGGGGAGACCCAGTACTTC. Amino acid sequence: CASSQVRGETQYF.

The chain carries TRBV5-6 and TRBJ2-5; TRBD2 matches 9 bases. From germline, CDR1 is SGHDT and CDR2 YYEEEE. J gave up 3 bases and V 4 bases, and 13 bases lay outside the gene matches. The CDR3 extends over 17 amino acids. CDR3 in DNA: TGTGCCAGCAGCCTCACGGCGGTAGCGGGAGTAGAAGAGACCCAGTACTTC. Protein sequence: CASSLTAVAGVEETQYF.

The gene calls are TRBV5-8 and TRBJ1-5; possibly TRBD1 for D (6 bases). This CDR3 comprises 14 residues. Looked up from germline, CDR1 is SGHTS and CDR2 is YDEGEE. Trimming took off 5 bases at V and 5 bases at J, with 14 bases between the two ends. In DNA form, the CDR3 reads TGTGCCAGCAGACACGGACAGTTAGATCAGCCCCAGCATTTT. This gives the protein CASRHGQLDQPQHF.

The chain employs TRBV28 and TRBJ2-1; D ambiguous. Trimming took off 3 bases at V and 7 bases at J, with 7 bases between the two ends. This CDR3 has 12 amino acids. Germline loops: CDR1 MDHEN, CDR2 SYDVKM. CDR3 sequence (DNA): TGTGCCAGCAGTTTTTCCCGGAATGAGCAGTTCTTC. Amino acids: CASSFSRNEQFF. The whole variable domain, filled in from reference TRBV28 and TRBJ2-1, reads DVKVTQSSRYLVKRTGEKVFLECVQDMDHENMFWYRQDPGLGLRLIYFSYDVKMKEKGDIPEGYSVSREKKERFSLILESASTNQTSMYLCASSFSRNEQFFGPGTRLTVL.

This chain joins TRBV19 and TRBJ2-5; 10 bases line up with TRBD2. This CDR3 is built from 14 residues. V shed 2 bases and J 5 bases; nucleotides not matched to a gene: 2. The germline CDR1 and CDR2 sequences are LNHDA and SQIVND (reference sequence). The CDR3 DNA reads TGTGCCAGTAGTATACTAGCGGGAGCGGAGACCCAGTACTTC. Amino acids: CASSILAGAETQYF.

CDR3 residues: CSAKSIVLETQYF. The CDR3 DNA reads TGCAGCGCAAAATCAATTGTACTAGAGACCCAGTACTTC. V usage is TRBV29-1 and J usage is TRBJ2-5; D gene ambiguous. The CDR3 spans 13 residues. Germline CDR1 is SQVTM and CDR2 is ANQGSEA. Trimming removed 7 bases from V and 4 bases from J, with 16 bases in between.

The chain combines TRBV10-1 with TRBJ2-1; TRBD1 matches 9 bases. Germline assignment: CDR1 WNHNN and CDR2 SYGVQD (reference sequence). V dropped 4 bases and J dropped 2; count of bases not matched to a gene: 12. CDR3 length: 18 residues. As DNA, the CDR3 is TGCGCCAGCAGTGCGTACCAGAAGACAGGGGGGACCTACAATGAGCAGTTCTTC. This codes for CASSAYQKTGGTYNEQFF.

The chain recombines TRBV6-1 with TRBJ2-2; 15 positions match TRBD2. The CDR3 is 17 residues long. Germline CDR1 MNHNS, CDR2 SASEGT. V lost 4 bases, J lost 0 bases, and 0 bases stayed unmatched. The CDR3 loop is CASSGTSGRANTGELFF. CDR3 sequence (DNA): TGTGCCAGCAGTGGGACTAGCGGGAGGGCGAACACCGGGGAGCTGTTTTTT.

The CDR3 here is CASSLSLGNTIYF. CDR3 DNA sequence: TGTGCCAGCAGTCTAAGTCTCGGAAACACCATATATTTT. V and J are TRBV27 and TRBJ1-3; D is undetermined. The CDR3 length is 13 residues. V lost 5 bases and J lost 4, with 9 bases in between. Germline V CDR1 and CDR2: MNHEY, SMNVEV (reference sequence).

The J gene is TRBJ1-5, the V gene TRBV10-1; TRBD1 matches at 7 bases. CDR3 length: 15 residues. After removal of 7 bases from V and 1 base from J, the junction contained 7 bases not matched to a gene. The germline gives CDR1 WNHNN, CDR2 SYGVQD (reference sequence). The CDR3 protein is CASILGGGSNQPQHF. Here the CDR3 DNA reads TGCGCCAGCATCCTAGGGGGCGGCAGCAATCAGCCCCAGCATTTT.